A single sample is the source of the 2 T cell receptor beta chains below, sequenced in a study of blood T cells in healthy people across ages. The use of a sample-barcoded 5' primer and a J-beta primer mix characterized a second PCR of about 6 to 12 cycles. TCRdb used MiXCR to reprocess the 5' RACE reads, holding one entry per CDR3 protein. The profile shows some 1.8 million distinct CDR3 sequences, about two fifths of them singletons. Sequenced input: blood. The receptor set was obtained from a human donor in good health.

The V call is TRBV7-9, the J call TRBJ2-1; TRBD2 matches at 8 bases. V dropped 5 bases and J dropped 8; count of bases not matched to a gene: 8. The CDR3 is made up of 14 amino acids. CDR1 and CDR2 from the germline V gene are SEHNR and FQNEAQ (reference sequence). As DNA, the CDR3 is TGTGCCAGCAGCCTGGGACCAGCGGGGGATGAGCAGTTCTTC. Translating gives CASSLGPAGDEQFF. The full variable domain, in which reference TRBV7-9 and TRBJ2-1 provide the parts outside the CDR3, is DTGVSQNPRHKITKRGQNVTFRCDPISEHNRLYWYRQTLGQGPEFLTYFQNEAQLEKSRLLSDRFSAERPKGSFSTLEIQRTEQGDSAMYLCASSLGPAGDEQFFGPGTRLTVL.

In this sample, this clonotype turned up a few times. V gene TRBV24-1 combines with J gene TRBJ2-7; weak D call: TRBD1 (6 bases). The CDR3 runs to 12 residues. V lost 6 bases to trimming and J lost 2 bases, with 7 bases between them. Germline V gene lookup returns CDR1 KGHDR and CDR2 SFDVKD. CDR3: CATSRDTYEQYF. DNA of the CDR3: TGTGCCACCAGTAGGGACACCTACGAGCAGTACTTC.